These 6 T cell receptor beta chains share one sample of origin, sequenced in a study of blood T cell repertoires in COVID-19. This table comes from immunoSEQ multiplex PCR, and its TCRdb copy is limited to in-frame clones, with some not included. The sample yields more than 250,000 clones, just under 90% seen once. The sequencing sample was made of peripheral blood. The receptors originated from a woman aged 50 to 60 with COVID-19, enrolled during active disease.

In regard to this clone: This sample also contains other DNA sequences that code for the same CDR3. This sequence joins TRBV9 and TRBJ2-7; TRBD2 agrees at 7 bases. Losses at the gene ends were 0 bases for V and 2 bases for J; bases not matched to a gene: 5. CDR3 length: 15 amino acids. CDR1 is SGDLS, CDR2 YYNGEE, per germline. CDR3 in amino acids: CASSVALAGAYEQYF. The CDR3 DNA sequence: TGTGCCAGCAGCGTAGCTTTGGCGGGAGCCTACGAGCAGTACTTC.

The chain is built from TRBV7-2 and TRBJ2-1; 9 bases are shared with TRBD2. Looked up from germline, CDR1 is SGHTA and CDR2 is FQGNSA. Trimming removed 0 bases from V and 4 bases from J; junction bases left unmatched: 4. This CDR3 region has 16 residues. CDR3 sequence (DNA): TGTGCCAGCAGCTTAGCCGGACTAGCGTCGTACAATGAGCAGTTCTTC. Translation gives CASSLAGLASYNEQFF.

The CDR3 loop reads CASSRPSGSYEQYF. The DNA of the CDR3 is TGTGCCAGCAGTCGCCCGAGCGGGAGTTACGAGCAGTACTTC. The chain is built from TRBV6-2 or TRBV6-3 and TRBJ2-7; 8 nucleotides line up with TRBD2. Unmatched junction bases numbered 7, after V lost 5 bases and J lost 4 bases. Per germline, CDR1 MNHEY and CDR2 SVGEGT. The CDR3 totals 14 residues.

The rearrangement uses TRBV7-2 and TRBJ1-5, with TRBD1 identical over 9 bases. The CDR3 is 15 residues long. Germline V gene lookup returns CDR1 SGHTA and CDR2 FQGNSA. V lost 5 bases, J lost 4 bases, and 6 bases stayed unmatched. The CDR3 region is CASSPDRGRNQPQHF. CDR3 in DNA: TGTGCCAGCAGCCCGGACAGGGGTAGAAATCAGCCCCAGCATTTT. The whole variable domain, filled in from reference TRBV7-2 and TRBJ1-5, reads GAGVSQSPSNKVTEKGKDVELRCDPISGHTALYWYRQSLGQGLEFLIYFQGNSAPDKSGLPSDRFSAERTGGSVSTLTIQRTQQEDSAVYLCASSPDRGRNQPQHFGDGTRLSIL.

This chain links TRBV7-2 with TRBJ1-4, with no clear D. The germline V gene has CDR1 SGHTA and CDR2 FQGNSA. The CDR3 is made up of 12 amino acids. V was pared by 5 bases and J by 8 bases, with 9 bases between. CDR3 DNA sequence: TGTGCCAGCAGCCGCAAGAGGGAAAAACTGTTTTTT. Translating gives CASSRKREKLFF.

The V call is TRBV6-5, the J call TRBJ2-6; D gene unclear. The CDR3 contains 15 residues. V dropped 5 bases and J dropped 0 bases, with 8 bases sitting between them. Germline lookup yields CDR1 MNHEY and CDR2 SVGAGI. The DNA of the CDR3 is TGTGCCAGCAGTCGCGGCGGCTCTGGGGCCAACGTCCTGACTTTC. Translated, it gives CASSRGGSGANVLTF.